Shown below are 27 T cell receptor beta chains from a single sample sequenced in a study of cytomegalovirus exposure and HLA in healthy donors. Vbeta (60) and Jbeta (13) primers were used in the PCR. The method was immunoSEQ multiplex PCR; TCRdb's version includes in-frame clones alone and lacks a portion of them. This table holds under 250,000 clones, approximately 82% found once. The specimen was PBMCs. These receptors were obtained from a woman aged 55-69 years in good health and CMV-seropositive.

V and J are TRBV5-1 and TRBJ1-6, with D uncertain. The CDR3 runs to 13 residues. Germline lookup yields CDR1 SGHRS and CDR2 YFSETQ. Deletions cut 5 bases from V and 7 bases from J, with 10 bases between. The CDR3 protein is CASSSRGNSPLHF. CDR3 sequence (DNA): TGCGCCAGCAGTAGCCGAGGCAATTCACCCCTCCACTTT.

The J gene is TRBJ1-1, the V gene TRBV30; tentatively, D is TRBD1 (6 bases). CDR1 GTSNPN and CDR2 SVGIG come from the germline V gene (reference sequence). The CDR3 loop spans 13 amino acids. V was trimmed by 5 bases and J by 5 bases, leaving 15 bases between them. The CDR3 reads CAWQIQGETEAFF. The DNA for the CDR3 is TGTGCCTGGCAAATACAGGGAGAGACTGAAGCTTTCTTT.

The chain joins TRBV5-1 to TRBJ2-7; the D gene is possibly TRBD2 (6 bases). The CDR3 has 15 amino acids. V was pared by 6 bases and J by 0 bases, with 16 bases between. Germline V gives CDR1 SGHRS, CDR2 YFSETQ. The chain's CDR3 is CASTDYIGGSYEQYF. The CDR3 bases are TGCGCCAGCACCGATTACATCGGGGGCTCCTACGAGCAGTACTTC. The full variable domain, rest sourced from reference TRBV5-1 and TRBJ2-7, is KAGVTQTPRYLIKTRGQQVTLSCSPISGHRSVSWYQQTPGQGLQFLFEYFSETQRNKGNFPGRFSGRQFSNSRSEMNVSTLELGDSALYLCASTDYIGGSYEQYFGPGTRLTVT.

This clone has more than one count but fewer than ten. The junction differs from germline at one of its ends, possibly a read error. The J gene is TRBJ1-5, the V gene TRBV7-9, with D possibly being TRBD1 (5 bases). CDR3 length: 19 amino acids. Germline-derived CDR1 and CDR2 are SEHNR and FQNEAQ (reference sequence). CDR3 loop: CSSSLGAGRDPWFGQPQHF. The CDR3 DNA follows: TGTTCCAGCAGCTTAGGGGCAGGGCGCGACCCTTGGTTCGGTCAGCCCCAGCATTTT.

The chain joins TRBV27 to TRBJ2-1; TRBD2 might be the D (7 bases). CDR3 length equals 17 residues. Germline CDR1 and CDR2: MNHEY and SMNVEV (reference sequence). V gave up 6 bases and J gave up 7 bases, with 25 bases separating them. The CDR3 DNA reads TGTGCCAGCAGCCCTCCGGGGGTGGGAGGGGGGTGGAATGAGCAGTTCTTC. This codes for CASSPPGVGGGWNEQFF.

This chain uses TRBV2 with TRBJ2-1; the D is unclear. Trimming removed 7 bases at V and 2 bases at J, with 9 bases between. Germline CDR1 SNHLY, CDR2 FYNNEI. The CDR3 is 13 residues long. CDR3 nucleotides: TGTGCCAGCACGTTACAGACCTACAATGAGCAGTTCTTC. Translating gives CASTLQTYNEQFF.

The rearrangement links TRBV4-1 to TRBJ1-5; 8 nucleotides line up with TRBD1. The length of the CDR3 is 14 residues. The germline CDR1 and CDR2 sequences are MGHRA and YSYEKL. V shed 3 bases and J 5 bases; nucleotides not matched to a gene: 3. CDR3 protein: CASSHHRGDQPQHF. The CDR3 DNA reads as TGCGCCAGCAGCCACCACAGGGGGGATCAGCCCCAGCATTTT.

The V call is TRBV5-1, the J call TRBJ2-5; D is undetermined. Germline V gene lookup returns CDR1 SGHRS and CDR2 YFSETQ. This CDR3 comprises 13 residues. Between the trimmed V and J ends, which lost 1 base and 2 bases, there was a span of 6 bases. This CDR3 reads CASSLMLQETQYF. In DNA, the CDR3 is TGCGCCAGCAGCTTGATGCTACAAGAGACCCAGTACTTC.

The J gene is TRBJ1-3, the V gene TRBV6-1; 7 bases align to TRBD1. Germline V CDR1 and CDR2: MNHNS, SASEGT. The CDR3 is 15 residues long. V lost 5 bases, J lost 6 bases, and 10 bases stayed unmatched. The CDR3, as DNA: TGTGCCAGCAGTCAAAAGCCTGGGACAGCAAACACCATATATTTT. Its protein product is CASSQKPGTANTIYF.

This chain connects TRBV4-1 to TRBJ1-4; TRBD1 agrees at 9 bases. Trimming took 2 bases from V and 8 from J; bases not matched to a gene: 12. Germline CDR1 reads MGHRA; CDR2 reads YSYEKL. The CDR3 is 17 amino acids. The CDR3 DNA follows: TGCGCCAGCAGCCAAAGTCTAGGGGGACAGGGACGGGAAAAACTGTTTTTT. Translated: CASSQSLGGQGREKLFF.

The gene calls are TRBV10-3 and TRBJ2-5; weak D call: TRBD1 (5 bases). Germline V gene sequence: CDR1 ENHRY, CDR2 SYGVKD. The length of the CDR3 is 14 residues. The V end was cut by 6 bases, the J end by 1 base, with 12 bases between. DNA of the CDR3: TGTGCCATCAGGAAGACAGTCTCCCAAGAGACCCAGTACTTC. Translated, it gives CAIRKTVSQETQYF.

This clone was counted only a few times. V gene TRBV7-9 combines with J gene TRBJ2-1, with 8 bases matching TRBD1. Germline loops: CDR1 SEHNR, CDR2 FQNEAQ (reference sequence). The CDR3 length is 15 residues. J was trimmed by 6 bases and V by 5 bases; bases with no gene match: 9. This chain's CDR3 is CASSGRTGPGNEQFF. CDR3 in DNA: TGTGCCAGCAGCGGGCGGACAGGGCCGGGCAATGAGCAGTTCTTC. The full variable domain, in which reference TRBV7-9 and TRBJ2-1 provide the parts outside the CDR3, is DTGVSQNPRHKITKRGQNVTFRCDPISEHNRLYWYRQTLGQGPEFLTYFQNEAQLEKSRLLSDRFSAERPKGSFSTLEIQRTEQGDSAMYLCASSGRTGPGNEQFFGPGTRLTVL.

V usage is TRBV27 and J usage is TRBJ2-7; 7 nucleotides line up with TRBD1. Trimming took 2 bases from V and 3 from J; bases not matched to a gene: 7. The CDR3 loop spans 15 amino acids. Germline loops: CDR1 MNHEY, CDR2 SMNVEV (reference sequence). CDR3 sequence reads: CASSLRGPWGYEQYF. The DNA for the CDR3 is TGTGCCAGCAGTTTAAGGGGGCCCTGGGGCTACGAGCAGTACTTC.

The genes are TRBV7-3 and TRBJ2-6, with a tentative D call TRBD2 (7 bases). Trimming took off 1 base at V and 3 bases at J, with 10 bases between the two ends. The V gene's germline CDR1 is SGHTA and CDR2 FQGTGA. The CDR3 is 16 amino acids. The CDR3 sequence: CASSLMGGLGANVLTF. CDR3 nucleotides: TGTGCCAGCAGCTTAATGGGGGGGCTTGGGGCCAACGTCCTGACTTTC.

This clone was counted a few times. The chain employs TRBV7-9 and TRBJ2-5; 8 bases map to TRBD2. After removal of 5 bases from V and 5 bases from J, the junction contained 4 bases not matched to a gene. CDR3 length equals 13 residues. Germline CDR1 is SEHNR and CDR2 is FQNEAQ (reference sequence). The chain's CDR3 is CASSLSGSETQYF. The CDR3 nucleotides are TGTGCCAGCAGCCTCAGCGGGAGTGAGACCCAGTACTTC. The full variable domain, rest sourced from reference TRBV7-9 and TRBJ2-5, is DTGVSQNPRHKITKRGQNVTFRCDPISEHNRLYWYRQTLGQGPEFLTYFQNEAQLEKSRLLSDRFSAERPKGSFSTLEIQRTEQGDSAMYLCASSLSGSETQYFGPGTRLLVL.

This clone is a singleton in its sample. This chain connects TRBV9 to TRBJ2-7; weak D call: TRBD2 (6 bases). Trimming cost V 0 bases and J 3 bases, with 13 bases left between them. Looked up from germline, CDR1 is SGDLS and CDR2 is YYNGEE. CDR3 length: 15 amino acids. The CDR3 DNA reads as TGTGCCAGCAGCGTAGATATGACGGAGGGCTACGAGCAGTACTTC. Translation: CASSVDMTEGYEQYF.

The CDR3 DNA reads as TGTGCCAGCAGCGAAAAATGGGCCGGAAACACCATATATTTT. Translating gives CASSEKWAGNTIYF. The V call is TRBV5-4, the J call TRBJ1-3; D gene ambiguous. The CDR3 sequence is 14 residues long. V lost 4 bases, J lost 4 bases, and 12 bases lay in between. Germline assignment: CDR1 SGHNT and CDR2 YYREEE (reference sequence).

This clone was seen only once. The chain has TRBV6-1 and TRBJ2-1, with TRBD2 matching over 13 bases. This CDR3 has 15 residues. J gave up 8 bases and V 8 bases, and 9 bases lay outside the gene matches. Germline values: CDR1 MNHNS, CDR2 SASEGT. The CDR3 DNA reads as TGTGCCAGCGGGGGACTAGCGGGATTTGGGGATGAGCAGTTCTTC. Protein product: CASGGLAGFGDEQFF.

This chain connects TRBV19 to TRBJ2-7; no clear D gene. Between the trimmed V and J ends, which lost 5 bases and 4 bases, there was a span of 9 bases. The CDR3 runs to 12 residues. Germline lookup yields CDR1 LNHDA and CDR2 SQIVND (reference sequence). CDR3 nucleotides: TGTGCCAGTAGTTCCGAAGCATACGAGCAGTACTTC. It codes for CASSSEAYEQYF.

The V call is TRBV7-9, the J call TRBJ2-7, with 10 bases aligning to TRBD1. Trimming cost V 3 bases and J 1 base; bases outside gene matches: 6. The V gene's germline CDR1 is SEHNR and CDR2 FQNEAQ (reference sequence). This CDR3 comprises 16 residues. The CDR3 protein is CASSLGTGVRSYEQYF. The CDR3 coding sequence is TGTGCCAGCAGCTTGGGGACAGGGGTCAGGTCCTACGAGCAGTACTTC. Full variable domain (outside the CDR3, taken from reference TRBV7-9 and TRBJ2-7): DTGVSQNPRHKITKRGQNVTFRCDPISEHNRLYWYRQTLGQGPEFLTYFQNEAQLEKSRLLSDRFSAERPKGSFSTLEIQRTEQGDSAMYLCASSLGTGVRSYEQYFGPGTRLTVT.

V is TRBV21-1 and J is TRBJ2-1; TRBD2, as called in the table, went unchecked against the DNA. TRBV21-1 is an annotated pseudogene. The CDR3 runs 12 residues. CDR3 sequence: CASSVRDSRQFF. DNA of the CDR3: TGTGCCAGCAGCGTGCGGGACTCCCGGCAGTTCTTC.

The V gene is TRBV6-1, the J gene TRBJ2-7; 12 positions match TRBD1. J was trimmed by 4 bases and V by 3 bases; bases with no gene match: 4. Germline CDR1 and CDR2: MNHNS and SASEGT. The CDR3 loop spans 15 amino acids. In DNA, the CDR3 is TGTGCCAGCAGTGATGGGGGACAGGGGGCTTACGAGCAGTACTTC. Amino acid sequence: CASSDGGQGAYEQYF.

Only a few counts were recorded for this clone. The chain has TRBV5-4 and TRBJ1-6; the match to TRBD1 covers 7 bases. From germline, CDR1 is SGHNT and CDR2 YYREEE (reference sequence). The CDR3 length is 15 residues. V lost 2 bases to trimming and J lost 6 bases; unmatched junction nucleotides: 5. CDR3 region: CASSLAGTVNSPLHF. CDR3 coding DNA: TGTGCCAGCAGCTTAGCCGGGACAGTTAATTCACCCCTCCACTTT.

The V and J genes are TRBV5-1 and TRBJ1-1; D possibly corresponds to TRBD1 (6 bases). Per the germline V gene, CDR1 is SGHRS and CDR2 is YFSETQ. Trimming took 0 bases from V and 1 from J, leaving 13 bases between them. The CDR3 totals 16 residues. The CDR3, as DNA: TGCGCCAGCAGCTTGGTTGGGGGCCCGGGGAACACTGAAGCTTTCTTT. It codes for CASSLVGGPGNTEAFF.

The chain uses TRBV6-5 and TRBJ2-7; 9 bases align to TRBD2. Per the germline V gene, CDR1 is MNHEY and CDR2 is SVGAGI. The CDR3 spans 15 residues. V lost 4 bases, J lost 6 bases, and 10 bases stayed unmatched. The CDR3 bases are TGTGCCAGCAGTTCGTACCTAGCGGGAAACCGCGAGCAGTACTTC. Its protein product is CASSSYLAGNREQYF.

This clone was found a few times. The genes are TRBV14 and TRBJ2-1; D unresolved. The CDR3 loop spans 16 amino acids. The germline CDR1 and CDR2 sequences are SGHDN and FVKESK. Deletions cut 4 bases from V and 0 bases from J, with 13 bases between. CDR3 sequence reads: CASSLVEVYSYNEQFF. In nucleotides, the CDR3 is TGTGCCAGCAGCCTGGTAGAGGTTTACTCCTACAATGAGCAGTTCTTC.

This clone occurred once. V is TRBV19 and J is TRBJ1-1; tentatively, D is TRBD1 (6 bases). The germline CDR1 and CDR2 sequences are LNHDA and SQIVND (reference sequence). The ends were cut back, 7 bases at V and 3 bases at J, with 33 bases in the middle. The CDR3 sequence is 20 residues long. CDR3 residues: CASTELLGTFFSIKDTEAFF. The CDR3, as DNA: TGTGCCAGTACCGAACTCCTCGGGACATTTTTCTCTATTAAGGACACTGAAGCTTTCTTT.